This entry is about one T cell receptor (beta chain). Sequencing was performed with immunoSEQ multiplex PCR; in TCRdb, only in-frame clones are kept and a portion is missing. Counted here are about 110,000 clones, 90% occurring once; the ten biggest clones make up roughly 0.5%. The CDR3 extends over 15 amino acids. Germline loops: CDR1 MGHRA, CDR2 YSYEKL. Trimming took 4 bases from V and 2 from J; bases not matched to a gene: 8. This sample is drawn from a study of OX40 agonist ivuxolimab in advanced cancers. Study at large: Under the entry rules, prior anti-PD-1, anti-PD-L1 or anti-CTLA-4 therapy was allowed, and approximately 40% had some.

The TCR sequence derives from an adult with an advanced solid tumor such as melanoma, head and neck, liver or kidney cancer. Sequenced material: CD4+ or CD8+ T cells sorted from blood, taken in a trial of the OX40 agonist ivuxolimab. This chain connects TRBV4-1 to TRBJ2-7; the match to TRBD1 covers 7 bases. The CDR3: CASSPAEDRTYEQYF. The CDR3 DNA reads TGCGCCAGCAGCCCCGCCGAGGACAGGACCTACGAGCAGTACTTC.